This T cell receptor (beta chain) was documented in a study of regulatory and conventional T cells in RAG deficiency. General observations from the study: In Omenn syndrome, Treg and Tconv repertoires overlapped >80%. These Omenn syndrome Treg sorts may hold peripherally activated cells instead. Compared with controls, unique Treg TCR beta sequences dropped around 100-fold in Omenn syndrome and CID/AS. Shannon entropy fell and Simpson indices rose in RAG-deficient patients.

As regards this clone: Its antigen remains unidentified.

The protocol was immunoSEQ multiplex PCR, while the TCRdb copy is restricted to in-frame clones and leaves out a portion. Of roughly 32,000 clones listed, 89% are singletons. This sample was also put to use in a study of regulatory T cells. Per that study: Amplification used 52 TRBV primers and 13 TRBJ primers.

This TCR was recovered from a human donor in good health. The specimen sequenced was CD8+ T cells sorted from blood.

Here the CDR3 DNA reads TGCAGTGCTTTTTCCCGGGAGACCCAGTACTTC. Translation: CSAFSRETQYF. This sequence joins TRBV20-1 and TRBJ2-5; the D is unclear. In germline, CDR1 is DFQATT, CDR2 SNEGSKA (reference sequence). Trimming left V 5 bases short and J 5 bases short, with 9 bases between. The CDR3 contains 11 residues.